This T cell receptor (beta chain) was identified during a study of cytomegalovirus exposure and HLA in healthy donors. Study-wide background: Early released data comprised about 90 million unique TCRs from HLA-typed donors. Study findings and constraints: Cytomegalovirus-associated TCR beta chains were listed, numbering some 150.

In regard to this clone: Its antigen remains unknown.

This CDR3 is 15 amino acids long. Germline V CDR1 and CDR2: MRHNA, SNTAGT. The V gene lost 0 bases and the J gene lost 2 bases, with 9 bases spanning the gap. The PCR employed 60 Vbeta primers together with 13 Jbeta primers. Produced via immunoSEQ multiplex PCR; TCRdb's table is partial and in-frame only. The profile shows some 150,000 clones, 78% of them singletons. This chain joins TRBV6-4 and TRBJ2-3, with D hard to call. The clonotype comes from a male donor in good health and CMV-seronegative. The sequenced sample consisted of PBMCs. CDR3 protein: CASSDSRRNTDTQYF. The CDR3 nucleotides read TGTGCCAGCAGTGACTCGAGGCGGAACACAGATACGCAGTATTTT.